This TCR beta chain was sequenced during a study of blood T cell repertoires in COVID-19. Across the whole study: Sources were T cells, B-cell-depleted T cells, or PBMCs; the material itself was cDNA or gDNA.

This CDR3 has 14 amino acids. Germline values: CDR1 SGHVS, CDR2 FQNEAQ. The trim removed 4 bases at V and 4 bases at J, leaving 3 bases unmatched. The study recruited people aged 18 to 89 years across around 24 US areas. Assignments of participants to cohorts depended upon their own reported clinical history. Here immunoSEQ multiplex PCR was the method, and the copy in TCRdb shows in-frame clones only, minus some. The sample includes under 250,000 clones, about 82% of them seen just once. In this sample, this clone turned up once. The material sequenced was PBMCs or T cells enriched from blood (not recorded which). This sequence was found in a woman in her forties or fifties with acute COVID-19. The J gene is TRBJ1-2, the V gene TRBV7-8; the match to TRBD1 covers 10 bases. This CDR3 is CASSSGTGVYGYTF. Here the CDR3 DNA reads TGTGCCAGCAGCTCTGGGACAGGGGTCTATGGCTACACCTTC.